The rows below give T cell receptor beta chains drawn from one sample of a study of blood T cells in healthy people across ages. TCRdb called the 5' RACE reads again in MiXCR, with one record for every CDR3 protein. The sample lists approximately 690,000 distinct CDR3 sequences, roughly 43% seen once, with about 32% in the top ten. Sequencing was performed on blood. The receptor set was obtained from a man aged 80 or over in good health. Both conserved end residues are part of each CDR3. A D gene is named only where the DNA matches it firmly. Clone size appears in some rows only: once, few, many, or a class for an expanded clone.

d_gene | j_gene | v_gene | abundance | CDR3nt | CDR3aa
TRBD2 | TRBJ2-5 | TRBV6-2/TRBV6-3 | . | TGTGCCAGCAGTTACTCGAGCGGGGGGTACCAAGAGACCCAGTACTTC | CASSYSSGGYQETQYF
. | TRBJ2-6 | TRBV7-9 | once | TGTGCCAGCAGCTCCCCGGGACGTATCTCTGGGGCCAACGTCCTGACTTTC | CASSSPGRISGANVLTF
. | TRBJ2-1 | TRBV7-6 | . | TGTGCCAGCAGCTTAGGGGGGCAGGGAGTTGTTGAGCAGTTCTTC | CASSLGGQGVVEQFF
. | TRBJ2-7 | TRBV14 | few | TGTGCCAGCAGCCAAGTTAGGTCTGGGGAGCAGTACTTC | CASSQVRSGEQYF
. | TRBJ2-3 | TRBV15 | few | TGTGCCACCAGCAGAACGGGGAAATCAGATACGCAGTATTTT | CATSRTGKSDTQYF
. | TRBJ1-2 | TRBV7-9 | few | TGTGCCAGCAGCTTAGGACAGGAAGGGTATGGCTACACCTTC | CASSLGQEGYGYTF
TRBD1 | TRBJ2-7 | TRBV5-1 | . | TGCGCCAGCAGCTTGGGGACAGGGGTCCTCGAGCAGTACTTC | CASSLGTGVLEQYF
. | TRBJ1-5 | TRBV20-1 | few | TGCAGTGTGGGGGGGTCGAGCAATCAGCCCCAGCATTTT | CSVGGSSNQPQHF
. | TRBJ1-5 | TRBV3-1 | . | TGTGCCAGCAGCCAAGGAGTAATGCAGGGCCCCAATCAGCCCCAGCATTTT | CASSQGVMQGPNQPQHF
. | TRBJ2-1 | TRBV6-2/TRBV6-3 | few | TGTGCCAGCAGTTACTCGGTGGGACGCTCCTACAATGAGCAGTTCTTC | CASSYSVGRSYNEQFF
. | TRBJ2-7 | TRBV20-1 | . | TGCAGTGCTAGTGGGGCGTCTCAAAGTATTGCCTACGAGCAGTACTTC | CSASGASQSIAYEQYF
TRBD1 | TRBJ2-5 | TRBV12-3/TRBV12-4 | . | TGTGCCAGCAGTCAAGGGACAGGGGGCTTAGAGACCCAGTACTTC | CASSQGTGGLETQYF
. | TRBJ2-7 | TRBV15 | . | TGTGCCACCAGCAGAGCTCGCACCCGCGAGCAGTACTTC | CATSRARTREQYF
. | TRBJ2-3 | TRBV7-2 | once | TGTGCCAGCAGCTTAGTCCAGATCACAGATACGCAGTATTTT | CASSLVQITDTQYF
. | TRBJ1-6 | TRBV10-3 | . | TGTGCCATCAGTGAGTCGGGCGGGAATTCACCCCTCCACTTT | CAISESGGNSPLHF
. | TRBJ2-7 | TRBV7-2 | few | TGTGCCAGCAGCTTAGCACAGTATGTGGTATACGAGCAGTACTTC | CASSLAQYVVYEQYF
. | TRBJ1-3 | TRBV28 | . | TGTGCCAGTGAGAAATCTGGAAACACCATATATTTT | CASEKSGNTIYF
. | TRBJ2-5 | TRBV6-2/TRBV6-3 | . | TGTGCCACCGACCATAGCGGAGGAGGGTTCGATGAGCAGTACTTC | CATDHSGGGFDEQYF
. | TRBJ1-1 | TRBV28 | . | TGTGCCAGCAGACAGGGCGGGGTATTAACTGAAGCTTTCTTT | CASRQGGVLTEAFF
. | TRBJ1-5 | TRBV7-2 | . | TGTGCCAGCAGCTTCAATCGGGCAGGGGCCTCGAGCAATCAGCCCCAGCATTTT | CASSFNRAGASSNQPQHF
. | TRBJ2-2 | TRBV20-1 | once | TGCAGTGCTAGAGTCGGGAGCAGATCGAACACCGGGGAGCTGTTTTTT | CSARVGSRSNTGELFF
. | TRBJ2-1 | TRBV7-2 | . | TGTGCCAGCAGCTTAGCGGGGACCCTCGGTGACGAGCAGTTCTTC | CASSLAGTLGDEQFF
. | TRBJ2-3 | TRBV5-1 | . | TGCGCCAGCAGCTTGGACCCGACAGCAGATACGCAGTATTTT | CASSLDPTADTQYF
TRBD1 | TRBJ2-7 | TRBV5-5 | few | TGTGCCAGCACCGACAGGGGGATCCAGTACTTC | CASTDRGIQYF
TRBD1 | TRBJ2-5 | TRBV9 | few | TGTGCCAGTCAGCGAGGGACAGCCAAAGAGACCCAGTACTTC | CASQRGTAKETQYF
TRBD2 | TRBJ2-1 | TRBV4-2 | . | TGTGCCAGCAGCCAAGAGGTCGCGGGAGTGGTCAAAGAGCAGTTCTTC | CASSQEVAGVVKEQFF
TRBD1 | TRBJ2-7 | TRBV11-3 | few | TGTGCCAGCAGTCAAGGGACAGGGAACTACGAGCAGTACTTC | CASSQGTGNYEQYF
TRBD1 | TRBJ2-1 | TRBV7-2 | . | TGTGCCAGCAGAAGGGACAGCTACAATGAGCAGTTATTC | CASRRDSYNEQLF
TRBD1 | TRBJ1-1 | TRBV28 | . | TGTGCCAGCAGGCGGGACAGGGGTGGCACTGAAGCTTTCTTT | CASRRDRGGTEAFF
TRBD1 | TRBJ2-3 | TRBV20-1 | few | TGCAGTGCTCAGGACAGGAGAACTAGCACAGATACGCAGTATTTT | CSAQDRRTSTDTQYF
. | TRBJ2-3 | TRBV14 | few | TGTGCCAGCAGCCAAGGGGAGGTCGACTATCACACAGATACGCAGTATTTT | CASSQGEVDYHTDTQYF
. | TRBJ2-1 | TRBV9 | . | TGTGCCAGCAGCGTAGGGGAACTGCTAGTGTACAATGAGCAGTTCTTC | CASSVGELLVYNEQFF
TRBD1 | TRBJ2-2 | TRBV28 | . | TGTGCCAGCAGTGTCTACCGGGACAGGGGGGTCGAGGGGCTGTTTTTT | CASSVYRDRGVEGLFF
TRBD2 | TRBJ2-5 | TRBV20-1 | many | TGCAGTGCTAGTAGCGGGATTACCCAAGAGACCCAGTACTTC | CSASSGITQETQYF
. | TRBJ2-7 | TRBV3-1 | . | TGTGCCAGCAGCCGGGGACATAGCGCCTACGAGCAGTACTTC | CASSRGHSAYEQYF
. | TRBJ2-3 | TRBV11-2 | . | TGTGCCAGCAGCTTAGCCTCGAGACGGACTAGCACAGATACGCAGTATTTT | CASSLASRRTSTDTQYF
. | TRBJ2-5 | TRBV20-1 | . | TGCAGTGCTAGAGATAGCGGGACAGGGAGCATTAAGGAGACCCAGTACTTC | CSARDSGTGSIKETQYF
. | TRBJ2-5 | TRBV7-2 | . | TGTGCCAGCAGCTCCCCCAGGGATACTGTTCAAGAGACCCAGTACTTC | CASSSPRDTVQETQYF
. | TRBJ2-1 | TRBV11-2 | . | TGTGCCAGCAGCTCGACGACGTACTACAATGAGCAGTTCTTC | CASSSTTYYNEQFF
TRBD2 | TRBJ2-2 | TRBV12-3/TRBV12-4 | . | TGTGCCAGCCGCGCGGGGGGGAACACCGGGGAGCTGTTTTTT | CASRAGGNTGELFF
. | TRBJ2-7 | TRBV7-2 | . | TGTGCCAGCAGCCCGACAGGCGCCTTCCCCTACGAGCAGTACTTC | CASSPTGAFPYEQYF
. | TRBJ2-2 | TRBV20-1 | . | TGCAGTGCTAGAGTGGGGGGGCCCACCGGGGAGCCGTTTTTT | CSARVGGPTGEPFF
TRBD2 | TRBJ2-3 | TRBV7-2 | . | TGTGCCAGCAGCCCAACCCTAGCGGGTAATACGCAGTATTTT | CASSPTLAGNTQYF
TRBD1 | TRBJ2-7 | TRBV7-2 | few | TGTGCCAGCAGCTTGGCCGGGACAGGGTTCCACGAGCAGTACTTC | CASSLAGTGFHEQYF
. | TRBJ2-3 | TRBV11-3 | . | TGTGCCAGCAGCTTAGCGGGGCGCCCAGATACGCAGTATTTT | CASSLAGRPDTQYF
. | TRBJ2-3 | TRBV5-1 | few | TGCGCCAGCAGCTTGGAGAGGGAGACAGATACGCAGTATTTT | CASSLERETDTQYF
TRBD2 | TRBJ2-7 | TRBV20-1 | . | TGCAGTGCTAGATCGCTAGCGGGTCCCTACGAGCAGTACTTC | CSARSLAGPYEQYF
. | TRBJ2-1 | TRBV7-2 | . | TGTGCCAGCAGCTTAGGACTCGTTAATGAGCAGTTCTTC | CASSLGLVNEQFF
TRBD1 | TRBJ2-7 | TRBV12-3/TRBV12-4 | . | TGTGCCAGCAGTTTTGTCCCCACCGGGACAGGGATAAACGAGCAGTACTTC | CASSFVPTGTGINEQYF
TRBD1 | TRBJ2-1 | TRBV29-1 | many | TGCAGCGTGACGGACAGGGTAGGGAATGAGCAGTTCTTC | CSVTDRVGNEQFF
TRBD1 | TRBJ2-7 | TRBV27 | few | TGTGCCAGCAGCACGGCCGGGACAGTAGGATCCTACGAGCAGTACTTC | CASSTAGTVGSYEQYF
TRBD2 | TRBJ2-1 | TRBV12-3/TRBV12-4 | . | TGTGCCAGCAGGGACCTCCCTTTAGCGGGAGGACATGGTAATGAGCAGTTCTTC | CASRDLPLAGGHGNEQFF
. | TRBJ1-1 | TRBV7-9 | . | TGTGCCAGCAGCTTAAGTGGAGGGGGAGAGACTGAAGCTTTCTTT | CASSLSGGGETEAFF
. | TRBJ2-3 | TRBV6-5 | few | TGTGCCAGCAGTTACTCGAGGGGGGCCGGCACAGATACGCAGTATTTT | CASSYSRGAGTDTQYF
TRBD2 | TRBJ2-3 | TRBV24-1 | . | TGTGCCACCAGTGACAGAGCGGGGCTCACAGATACGCAGTATTTT | CATSDRAGLTDTQYF
. | TRBJ1-5 | TRBV11-2 | few | TGTGCCAGCAGCTCGGGGAGGGACTGGGGGCCCCAGCATTTT | CASSSGRDWGPQHF
. | TRBJ2-7 | TRBV9 | . | TGTGCCAGCAGCCCATCTTCGTCGGCTAGCAGGCTCTCCTACGAGCAGTACTTC | CASSPSSSASRLSYEQYF
. | TRBJ2-7 | TRBV6-2/TRBV6-3 | . | TGTGCCAGCAGGACAAGGACAGTCAGCTCCCACGAGCAGTACTTC | CASRTRTVSSHEQYF
. | TRBJ1-5 | TRBV9 | . | TGTGCCAGCAGCGTCACTCCCGGCCAGCCCCAGCATTTT | CASSVTPGQPQHF
. | TRBJ1-6 | TRBV6-5 | . | TGTGCCAGCAGTTACGACGGGGATAATTCACCCCTCCACTTT | CASSYDGDNSPLHF